This TCR beta chain derives from a study of blood T cell repertoires in COVID-19. Study details: T cells, B-cell-depleted T cells, or PBMCs provided the cDNA or gDNA that served as material.

Measured with immunoSEQ multiplex PCR; TCRdb has only the in-frame clones, and not every one. Among roughly 330,000 clones listed, roughly 90% were seen once. The CDR3 is made up of 15 amino acids. V gave up 0 bases and J gave up 1 base, with 8 bases separating them. Germline CDR1 reads SGHRS; CDR2 reads YFSETQ. The clonotype comes from a man in his late teens or twenties who had recovered from COVID-19. Sequencing was done on a sample of peripheral blood. The genes are TRBV5-1 and TRBJ1-5; D ambiguous. CDR3 bases: TGCGCCAGCAGCTTGGCGGCAGGCAGCAATCAGCCCCAGCATTTT. Encoded protein: CASSLAAGSNQPQHF.